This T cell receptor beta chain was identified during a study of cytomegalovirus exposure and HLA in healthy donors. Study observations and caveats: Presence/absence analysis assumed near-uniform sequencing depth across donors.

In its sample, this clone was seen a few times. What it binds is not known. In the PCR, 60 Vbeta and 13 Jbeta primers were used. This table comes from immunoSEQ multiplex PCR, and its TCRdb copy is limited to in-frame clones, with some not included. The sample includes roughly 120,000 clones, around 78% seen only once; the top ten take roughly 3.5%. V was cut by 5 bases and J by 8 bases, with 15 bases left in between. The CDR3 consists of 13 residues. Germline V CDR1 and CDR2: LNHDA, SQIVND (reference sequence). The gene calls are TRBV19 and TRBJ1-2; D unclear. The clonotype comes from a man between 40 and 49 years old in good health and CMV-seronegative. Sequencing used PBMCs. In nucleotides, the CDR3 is TGTGCCAGTAGTCCCGAACGTCTAGGAGGCTACACCTTC. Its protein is CASSPERLGGYTF. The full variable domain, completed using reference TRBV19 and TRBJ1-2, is DGGITQSPKYLFRKEGQNVTLSCEQNLNHDAMYWYRQDPGQGLRLIYYSQIVNDFQKGDIAEGYSVSREKKESFPLTVTSAQKNPTAFYLCASSPERLGGYTFGSGTRLTVV.